The rows below give T cell receptor beta chains drawn from one sample of a study of Ad26.COV2.S vaccination and SARS-CoV-2 variants. Data came from immunoSEQ multiplex PCR; TCRdb stores just in-frame clones and leaves some out. In the table there are more than 350,000 clones, approximately 90% of which are singletons. The specimen comprised peripheral blood, sampled in a trial of Ad26.COV2.S vaccine versus placebo. Receptors originate from a person between 18 and 60 years old who received the Ad26.COV2.S COVID-19 vaccine or a placebo. Both conserved end residues are part of each CDR3. The D gene is left open where the match is weak. Where a row states a size, it is once, few, many or the class of an expanded clone; other rows omit it.

j_gene,v_gene,abundance,d_gene,CDR3nt,CDR3aa
TRBJ2-7,TRBV28,-,TRBD2,TGTGCCAGCACCGGGGGGGGAGGGACCTACGAGCAGTACTTC,CASTGGGGTYEQYF
TRBJ1-2,TRBV5-1,-,-,TGCGCCAGCAGCTTGGAGGACAGAGCACTTTATGGCTACACCTTC,CASSLEDRALYGYTF
TRBJ1-5,TRBV12-3/TRBV12-4,-,-,TGTGCCAGCACCACAGTCCACAATCAGCCCCAGCATTTT,CASTTVHNQPQHF
TRBJ2-5,TRBV29-1,-,-,TGCAGCGTTGGAGAACAAGAGACCCAGTACTTC,CSVGEQETQYF
TRBJ1-5,TRBV15,-,-,TGTGCCACCAGCAGAGGTAGGGGGATAAGATGGCAGCCCCAGCATTTT,CATSRGRGIRWQPQHF
TRBJ2-7,TRBV5-8,-,-,TGTGCCAGCAGCCGCGTTCCACTAGCAACGGGGGAGCAGTACTTC,CASSRVPLATGEQYF
TRBJ1-5,TRBV25-1,-,-,TGTGCCAGCAGTGAGGGCGATCAGCCCCAGCATTTT,CASSEGDQPQHF
TRBJ2-3,TRBV24-1,-,TRBD1,TGTGCCACCAGTGATCCAGCCGGGACAGGTTGGGATACGCAGTATTTT,CATSDPAGTGWDTQYF
TRBJ2-7,TRBV2,once,-,TGTGCCAGCAGCGGCCTGGGGGGCGAGTCCTACGAGCAGTACTTC,CASSGLGGESYEQYF
TRBJ1-1,TRBV6-5,-,-,TGTGCCAGCAGCCTCCTCGGGGGCTCGAACACTGAAGCTTTCTTT,CASSLLGGSNTEAFF
TRBJ2-7,TRBV15,-,TRBD2,TGTGCCACCAGCAGAGTGAGGCTAGCGGGCTACGAGCAGTACTTC,CATSRVRLAGYEQYF
TRBJ1-1,TRBV5-4,-,-,TGTGCCAGCAGCAATGCAGTGAACACTGAAGCTTTCTTT,CASSNAVNTEAFF
TRBJ2-7,TRBV6-5,-,TRBD2,TGTGCCAGCCGGTCGGGAGGATGGGACGAGCAGTACTTC,CASRSGGWDEQYF
TRBJ2-5,TRBV20-1,-,-,TGCAGTGCTAGAAGGGGAGAGACCCAGTACTTC,CSARRGETQYF
TRBJ2-7,TRBV10-2,-,TRBD1,TGCGCCAGCAGTGAGGGACAGGGGCTATACTACGAGCAGTACTTC,CASSEGQGLYYEQYF
TRBJ1-5,TRBV15,-,-,TGTGCCACCAGTTTGGACAACAATAGCAATCAGCCCCAGCATTTT,CATSLDNNSNQPQHF
TRBJ1-1,TRBV15,few,-,TGTGCCACCAGCAGAGAGTCCCGTCGAACATCTGAAGCTTTCTTT,CATSRESRRTSEAFF
TRBJ1-6,TRBV30,-,-,TGTGCCTGGAGGGATAAGAACAGGGCCGCTTTCTCACCCCTCCACTTT,CAWRDKNRAAFSPLHF
TRBJ2-7,TRBV5-5,-,TRBD1,TGTGCCAGCAGCCTGAAAACCGGACAGGGCTACGAGCAGTACTTC,CASSLKTGQGYEQYF
TRBJ1-6,TRBV10-3,-,-,TGTGCCATCAGTGATTTGGGAGACAGGAATAATTCACCCCTCCACTTT,CAISDLGDRNNSPLHF
TRBJ2-1,TRBV7-3,-,TRBD2,TGTGCCAGCAGCTTACTAGCGGGGATCTACAATGAGCAGTTCTTC,CASSLLAGIYNEQFF
TRBJ2-3,TRBV4-3,-,-,TGCGCCAGCAGCCAAGATGGGGAGCGGCAGGATACGCAGTATTTT,CASSQDGERQDTQYF
TRBJ2-3,TRBV4-3,once,-,TGCGCCAGCAGCCAAGATCACGGTAGCGGAGTGGGAGATACGCAGTATTTT,CASSQDHGSGVGDTQYF
TRBJ2-5,TRBV9,many,-,TGTGCCAGCAGCGCCTATGGTAGCGTACAAGAGACCCAGTACTTC,CASSAYGSVQETQYF
TRBJ2-3,TRBV6-1,-,-,TGTGCCAGCAGTGAAGCTGGCTTCACAGATACGCAGTATTTT,CASSEAGFTDTQYF
TRBJ1-1,TRBV19,-,TRBD1,TGTGCCAGTAGTATTTCAGGACAGGGGAGGACTGAAGCTTTCTTT,CASSISGQGRTEAFF
TRBJ2-3,TRBV5-1,-,TRBD1,TGCGCCAGCAGCTTGGGGGACAGGGGCACAGATACGCAGTATTTT,CASSLGDRGTDTQYF
TRBJ2-2,TRBV4-1,-,-,TGCGCCAGCAGCCAAAGCACCGGGGAGCTGTTTTTT,CASSQSTGELFF
TRBJ1-2,TRBV19,-,TRBD1,TGTGCCAGTAGACTGTTTGGCGCAGGGGGCGACGACTATGGCTACACCTTC,CASRLFGAGGDDYGYTF
TRBJ2-4,TRBV5-4,-,TRBD2,TGTGCCAGCAGCATAGGGACTAGCGGTCCACAGACGGACATTCAGTACTTC,CASSIGTSGPQTDIQYF
TRBJ2-1,TRBV5-1,-,-,TGCGCCAGCAGCTTGGGCGAGACTAGAGGAGACAATGAGCAGTTCTTC,CASSLGETRGDNEQFF
TRBJ2-1,TRBV19,-,-,TGTGCCAGTAGAAACTCGGGAGACTTTGGCAATGAGCAGTTCTTC,CASRNSGDFGNEQFF
TRBJ1-6,TRBV4-3,few,-,TGCGCCAGCAGCGAAAGGACAGACTATAATTCACCCCTCCACTTT,CASSERTDYNSPLHF
TRBJ2-1,TRBV7-9,-,TRBD2,TGTGCCAGCAGCTTAGTTGGTAGCGGGAGCTCCTACAATGAGCAGTTCTTC,CASSLVGSGSSYNEQFF
TRBJ1-4,TRBV6-5,-,-,TGTGCCAGCAGTTCCCCGACAGCAACTAATGAAAAACTGTTTTTT,CASSSPTATNEKLFF
TRBJ2-7,TRBV27,-,-,TGTGCCAGCAGTTTAGGGCAGACCTACGAGCAGTACTTC,CASSLGQTYEQYF
TRBJ2-7,TRBV4-3,-,-,TGCGCCAGCAGCCAAGATGACAGGAGCGGGATTAAGCAGTACTTC,CASSQDDRSGIKQYF
TRBJ1-2,TRBV3-1/TRBV3-2,-,TRBD1,TGTGCCAGCAGCCGACAGGGTAGTTTCTATGGCTACACCTTC,CASSRQGSFYGYTF
TRBJ2-7,TRBV18,-,-,TGTGCCAGCTCACCTCGGGGCCAACCCTACGAGCAGTACTTC,CASSPRGQPYEQYF
TRBJ2-1,TRBV5-4,-,TRBD1,TGTGCCAGCAGCTTAAGGCAGGGGGTCGGTGAGCAGTTCTTC,CASSLRQGVGEQFF
TRBJ2-2,TRBV5-4,-,-,TGTGCCAGCAGCTTGAGGGGCAGGGGACCGACCGGGGAGCTGTTTTTT,CASSLRGRGPTGELFF
TRBJ2-7,TRBV3-1/TRBV3-2,-,TRBD2,TGTGCCAGCAGCCAAATGACTAGCGGGAGTTACGAGCAGTACTTC,CASSQMTSGSYEQYF
TRBJ1-2,TRBV27,-,TRBD1,TGTGCCAGCAGCCCGGACAGGCTCTATGGCTACACCTTC,CASSPDRLYGYTF
TRBJ2-1,TRBV25-1,-,TRBD2,TGTGCCAGCAGTCGAGAGACAGAACAGGGACTAGCGAGCAATGAGCAGTTCTTC,CASSRETEQGLASNEQFF
TRBJ2-6,TRBV27,-,-,TGTGCCAGCAGTTTACTCGGGGCTGGAACCAACGTCCTGACTTTC,CASSLLGAGTNVLTF
TRBJ2-7,TRBV3-1/TRBV3-2,once,TRBD1,TGTGCCAGCAGCCGGGACAGGTTCTACGAGCAGTACTTC,CASSRDRFYEQYF
TRBJ2-4,TRBV5-4,-,-,TGTGCCAGCAGCCGGAGCCCCGGGGAAAACATTCAGTACTTC,CASSRSPGENIQYF